Listed below are T cell receptor beta chains from one sample, sequenced in a study of blood T cell repertoires in COVID-19. TCRdb's table, derived via immunoSEQ multiplex PCR, lists solely in-frame clones and lacks some. The sample shows tens of thousands of clones, about nine tenths of them seen only once. The sequencing sample was made of peripheral blood. All receptors derive from a woman aged 80 or older with active COVID-19. CDR3s include the opening cysteine and the closing phenylalanine or tryptophan. The order of the fields is CDR3 DNA, CDR3 protein, V gene, D gene, J gene. The D gene is left open where the match is weak.

TGTGCCAGCAGCCAGGGGAGAGTCTATGGCTACACCTTC	CASSQGRVYGYTF	TRBV3-1/TRBV3-2	NA	TRBJ1-2
TGTGCCAGCAGCGCCGACAGGGGAGGTTTCGAGCAGTACTTC	CASSADRGGFEQYF	TRBV9	TRBD1	TRBJ2-7
TGTGCCACCAGTGACCCCACAGGAATCACAGATACGCAGTATTTT	CATSDPTGITDTQYF	TRBV24-1	NA	TRBJ2-3
TGTGCCAGCAGCTCCGAAGCTAATCAGCCCCAGCATTTT	CASSSEANQPQHF	TRBV5-5	NA	TRBJ1-5
TGCGCCAGCAGCCAAGAGTATCTAAGGAGGATATACGAGCAGTACTTC	CASSQEYLRRIYEQYF	TRBV4-1	NA	TRBJ2-7
TGTGCCAGCAGTTTCAAGGACAGGCGCGACGAGCAGTACTTC	CASSFKDRRDEQYF	TRBV28	TRBD1	TRBJ2-7
TGTGCCAGCAGACTCCCCGGGGGACAGGGGCTGGCTGGCTACACCTTC	CASRLPGGQGLAGYTF	TRBV28	TRBD1	TRBJ1-2
TGCAGCGTTATATTGGACGGGAAACCCCAGCATTTT	CSVILDGKPQHF	TRBV29-1	NA	TRBJ1-5
TGTGCCAGCAGTTCCCCAGGTAGCGGGAGGGAAAGTGCCTACGAGCAGTACTTC	CASSSPGSGRESAYEQYF	TRBV28	TRBD2	TRBJ2-7
TGTGCCAGCAGCCGTATCAATTTCGGGATTTCGGACGAGCAGTACTTC	CASSRINFGISDEQYF	TRBV7-6	NA	TRBJ2-7
TGCGCCAGCAGCGAGGGACAGGGAAACTCTGGAAACACCATATATTTT	CASSEGQGNSGNTIYF	TRBV5-1	TRBD1	TRBJ1-3
TGTGCCAGCAGCTTCGGGAGAACCGGGACTAGCGGGAGGGAGCAGTTCTTC	CASSFGRTGTSGREQFF	TRBV7-3	TRBD2	TRBJ2-1
TGCGCCAGCAGCTTGGGCAGGGGGAACACTGAAGCTTTCTTT	CASSLGRGNTEAFF	TRBV5-1	NA	TRBJ1-1